This TCR beta chain was obtained from a study of a mutant IDH1 vaccine in newly diagnosed glioma. Noted time point: week 35, safety follow-up. With topical imiquimod, each dose of the vaccine consisted of 300 ug of mutant IDH1 20-mer peptide. Generated by immunoSEQ multiplex PCR, the TCRdb table keeps only in-frame clones and is missing some. The table has tens of thousands of clones, 75% to 90% seen once. Remarks on this clone: Its antigen is undetermined.

CDR1 MNHEY and CDR2 SVGAGI come from the germline V gene. The CDR3 extends over 14 amino acids. Trimming stripped 8 bases from V and 4 bases from J, with 16 bases between. The starting material was PBMCs, obtained from a glioma patient whose treatment included an IDH1 peptide vaccine. The rearrangement links TRBV6-5 to TRBJ2-3; possibly TRBD2 for D (6 bases). The sequence derives from a man aged 40-55 years with glioma. The CDR3 nucleotides read TGTGCCAGCTCAGTCGGGAGAGGCCCAGATACGCAGTATTTT. It encodes CASSVGRGPDTQYF.